The following is a T cell receptor (beta chain) sequence with its context. Its antigen remains unidentified. One base away there is no much larger clone; base qualities are not given. The CDR3 regions of human TCRbeta chains were subjected to immunosequencing. In the original analysis: Repertoire TCRs were checked for matches against a reference library of SARS-CoV-2-specific TCRs that had been generated using the MIRA antigen-specificity platform. Breadth was defined as the fraction of unique TCRs that were SARS-CoV-2-associated, and depth was defined as the fraction of total T cells that were SARS-CoV-2-associated. Using the MIRA data, every spike-specific TCR was mapped to the spike region that the TCR reacted to and assigned to either a CD4 or a CD8 class. Log10-transformed breadth and depth values were compared by one-way ANOVA with Sidak's multiple comparisons tests. Here the immuneACCESS table is served through TCRdb, limited to in-frame sequences with V and J called. Missing clones are a known gap in these copies; in checked studies unresolved V genes cover under half, and the rest lacks a known reason. The V and J calls and clone size are taken from that table; D and trimming were inferred from the DNA. A total of under 140,000 clones appear in this sample, 92% of them only once. Of the sample, almost 2.5% falls within the top ten clones.

This record comes from a study of T cell responses to AZD1222 COVID-19 vaccine (dated by TCRdb to the early 2020s). Describing the broader study: A total of 230 or so trial participants underwent TCR sequencing, of whom 207 received two doses of AZD1222 and about 25 received two doses of the MenACWY control vaccine. Trial participants were enrolled by age into subgroups of 18-55, 56-69 and 70-plus years, and around 150, 29 and 61 TCR-sequenced participants, respectively, were included in these subgroups. The paper as a whole reports these results and caveats: Vaccine-associated CD4 TCRs spanned the whole spike protein, with dominant responses in regions 160-218 and 743-854. Spike-specific TCR breadth and depth rose significantly after two AZD1222 doses compared with day 0 and with MenACWY recipients. Because no day 14 peak-response samples were available, the repertoires could be characterized only after the peak T cell response. Epitopes outside the regions mutated in the B.1.351 and B.1.1.7 variants were reportedly recognized by nearly half of the unique spike-specific TCRs. Only five to seven AZD1222 recipients were SARS-CoV-2 seropositive at baseline, limiting conclusions about previously exposed vaccinees. In the small 56-69-year group, the increase in depth fell short of significance, most likely because of low power. Most participants were white British and females outnumbered males, and the authors suggested that clonal diversity may have been underestimated.

Via the germline V gene, CDR1 is KGHSH and CDR2 LQKENI. The germline V end is reduced by 2 bases and the J end by 5 bases; junction bases left unmatched: 8. Reading from cysteine to phenylalanine, the CDR3 counts 15 amino acids. Only CDR3 DNA remains: 45 bases, in frame from the first base. Interpreted using the paper, the time point label stands for: about 28 days (+/-7) after the second vaccine dose. AZD1222 recipients given second doses at about 4 weeks or at about 12 weeks were pooled, since spike-specific TCR depth and breadth were not found to differ between the two schedules. The vaccinee samples were drawn from two UK trials, COV001 and COV002, one of which was a single-blind randomized controlled phase 2/3 trial testing AZD1222 (ChAdOx1 nCoV-19) in healthy adults. For TCRbeta chain sequencing, PBMC samples were collected from trial participants at day 0 and at day 28 after the second dose.

The sequence derives from an adult who received the AZD1222 COVID-19 vaccine. The sample here was peripheral blood, taken 28 days after the second AZD1222 dose. The chain employs TRBV18 and TRBJ1-1; TRBD1 agrees with 7 junctional bases. For the CDR3, the sequence is CASSPVLDRVTEAFF. The DNA sequence is as follows: TGTGCCAGCTCACCAGTCCTTGACAGGGTGACTGAAGCTTTCTTT.